This paragraph reports one T cell receptor (beta chain). This clonotype has just a few counts. Which antigen it targets is not known. No clone much larger than this one lies a single base away; base qualities are absent. TCRdb shows the sequencer as Illumina HiSeq 1500. TCRdb passed the public sequencing reads through fastp at Q25 and MiXCR, retaining productive beta sequences. Rows merge per CDR3 protein into single entries with the most common DNA and genes. In all, the sample holds 100,000 to 150,000 distinct CDR3 sequences, and about 24% of those were seen once. The ten largest make up 34% of the sample. V is clipped by 3 bases and J by 0 bases, and the sequence between their germline boundaries is 8 bases long. The CDR3 runs 14 residues from the cysteine to the phenylalanine. The only DNA kept is the CDR3, 42 bases in frame from the first base. This entry belongs to a study of T cell repertoires in cytomegalovirus infection (dated by TCRdb to about 2019). Broadly, across the study: Donor HLA type was relevant to the analysis, as public TCR beta signatures indicated carriage of CMV infection together with the matching HLA type. The investigation overall reported the following: In both this cohort and an independent cohort of several hundred donors, the cumulative frequency of public TCR beta family members distinguished carriers of CMV infection plus the relevant HLA type. The ex vivo response was dominated by HLA-C-restricted CMV-specific TCR beta clonotypes, and the single most frequent clonotype in two of eight donors was supplied by these HLA-C-restricted clonotypes.

This receptor was taken from a human donor in good health (CMV status not recorded). Some clones in this sample may be carry-over from other donors' samples. The V and J genes are TRBV12-3 or TRBV12-4 and TRBJ1-1; the D gene assignment is ambiguous. The sample comprised PBMCs, sequenced either directly or after in vitro stimulation (not recorded which). The CDR3 has the sequence CASSFNSMNTEAFF. The DNA is TGTGCCAGCAGTTTTAATAGCATGAACACTGAAGCTTTCTTT.